The rows below give T cell receptor beta chains drawn from one sample of a study of blood T cell repertoires in COVID-19. The table came from immunoSEQ multiplex PCR; TCRdb's copy has only in-frame clones and leaves some out. The data hold tens of thousands of clones, with 90% observed a single time. Sequenced input: peripheral blood. Source of these receptors: a woman of 80 years or more with active or convalescent COVID-19. Both conserved end residues are part of each CDR3. A D gene is named only where the DNA matches it firmly. Part of the rows lack a size; the others show once, few, many or a class for expanded clones.

TRBV25-1,TRBJ1-6,NA,NA,TGTGCCAGCAGTCCGACAGTGTGGAATTCACCCCTCCACTTT,CASSPTVWNSPLHF
TRBV9,TRBJ2-1,NA,NA,TGTGCCAGCAGCCGGGGGGCTCCATCTGGGGGTGAGCAGTTCTTC,CASSRGAPSGGEQFF
TRBV6-2/TRBV6-3,TRBJ2-7,once,NA,TGTGCCAGCAGTCACTCCACCTACGAGCAGTACTTC,CASSHSTYEQYF
TRBV10-3,TRBJ1-6,NA,NA,TGTGCCATCAGTGCACAGGGTGAGAATTCACCCCTCCACTTT,CAISAQGENSPLHF
TRBV5-1,TRBJ2-5,once,TRBD2,TGCGCCAGCTCAACCCGGAGGGAGGGACAAGAGACCCAGTACTTC,CASSTRREGQETQYF
TRBV6-5,TRBJ1-1,NA,NA,TGTGCCAGCACCCCGGGCAGGGCTAGCACTGAAGCTTTCTTT,CASTPGRASTEAFF
TRBV5-1,TRBJ1-2,NA,TRBD1,TGCGCCAGCAGCCGGAGTCCGGGACAGAACCTCTATGGCTACACCTTC,CASSRSPGQNLYGYTF
TRBV4-1,TRBJ2-7,NA,NA,TGCGCCAGCAGCCAATCGGCGGCCTACGAGCAGTACTTC,CASSQSAAYEQYF
TRBV29-1,TRBJ2-7,NA,NA,TGCAGCGTCAACACCGGACCTGCAATAGGGGGCGAGCAGTACTTC,CSVNTGPAIGGEQYF
TRBV18,TRBJ2-1,NA,TRBD1,TGTGCCAGCTCACCACCGAGGGGGGACAGGGGCCTCAATGAGCAGTTCTTC,CASSPPRGDRGLNEQFF
TRBV2,TRBJ1-3,NA,NA,TGTGCCAGCAGTTCGACAAAGATTGGAAACACCATATATTTT,CASSSTKIGNTIYF
TRBV5-1,TRBJ1-4,NA,TRBD1,TGCGCCAGCAGCCGGGACAGGGGGGACGGTGAAAAACTGTTTTTT,CASSRDRGDGEKLFF
TRBV3-1/TRBV3-2,TRBJ2-7,NA,NA,TGTGCCAGCAGCCTCAGTAACTACGAGCAGTACTTC,CASSLSNYEQYF
TRBV19,TRBJ2-3,NA,NA,TGTGCCAGTAGCCGGACAAAGGTACAAATAGATACGCAGTATTTT,CASSRTKVQIDTQYF
TRBV7-2,TRBJ2-2,NA,NA,TGTGCCAGCAGCTTCAGGGGCCTTACGAACACCGGGGAGCTGTTTTTT,CASSFRGLTNTGELFF
TRBV9,TRBJ2-2,NA,TRBD2,TGTGCCAGCAGCGTAGCTACGGCGGGAGGCTTGACCGGGGAGCTGTTTTTT,CASSVATAGGLTGELFF
TRBV2,TRBJ2-1,NA,NA,TGTGCCAGCAGTGACAATAGCGGAACCTACAATGAGCAGTTCTTC,CASSDNSGTYNEQFF
TRBV5-6,TRBJ2-2,NA,NA,TGTGCCAGCAGCTTGGTTTGGGCGATGGAGGACACCGGGGAGCTGTTTTTT,CASSLVWAMEDTGELFF
TRBV10-3,TRBJ2-3,NA,TRBD1,TGTGCCATCAGTGAGCCCAGGACAGGGTCAGGGATAGATACGCAGTATTTT,CAISEPRTGSGIDTQYF
TRBV5-1,TRBJ2-1,once,NA,TGCGCCAGCAGCCGGGGGACCCACAATGAGCAGTTCTTC,CASSRGTHNEQFF
TRBV12-3/TRBV12-4,TRBJ1-2,once,NA,TGTGCCAGCAGTTTACAGACTAACTATGGCTACACCTTC,CASSLQTNYGYTF
TRBV7-2,TRBJ2-5,once,NA,TGTGCCAGCAGCCCCTCGGAGGGCTGGGAGACCCAGTACTTC,CASSPSEGWETQYF
TRBV28,TRBJ1-5,NA,NA,TGTGCCAGCAGTTTCGCAGGAGCGGCTAATCAGCCCCAGCATTTT,CASSFAGAANQPQHF
TRBV10-3,TRBJ1-3,NA,NA,TGTGCCATCAGAAACGACAGGTTTGGAAACACCATATATTTT,CAIRNDRFGNTIYF
TRBV6-6,TRBJ1-2,NA,NA,TGTGCCAGCAGTTCTACGACAGGATCAATCAACTATGGCTACACCTTC,CASSSTTGSINYGYTF
TRBV7-2,TRBJ2-7,NA,TRBD2,TGTGCCAGCAGCTTAGGTGGGAGGGCATCCGAGCAGTACTTC,CASSLGGRASEQYF
TRBV19,TRBJ2-2,NA,NA,TGTGCCAGTAGCCGCGGGTCAGTTGGTCTGCCCGGGGAGCTGTTTTTT,CASSRGSVGLPGELFF
TRBV10-3,TRBJ1-3,NA,NA,TGTGCCATCAGTGAGGAGTTGGCAGGGCCGGAATCTGGAAACACCATATATTTT,CAISEELAGPESGNTIYF
TRBV4-3,TRBJ2-3,NA,NA,TGCGCCAGCAGCCAAGATCTTCTCCTAGCACAACCGGCAGATACGCAGTATTTT,CASSQDLLLAQPADTQYF
TRBV6-5,TRBJ1-3,NA,NA,TGTGCCAGCAGAGCCACAGGGGGAAACACCATATATTTT,CASRATGGNTIYF
TRBV4-3,TRBJ2-7,NA,TRBD1,TGCGCCAGCAGCCAGGACAGGGCGGGCGAGCAGTACTTC,CASSQDRAGEQYF
TRBV28,TRBJ2-5,NA,TRBD1,TGTGCCAGCAGTAGACAGGGGGCTGGGGGAGAGACCCAGTACTTC,CASSRQGAGGETQYF
TRBV18,TRBJ1-5,NA,TRBD1,TGTGCCAGCTCACCACCAGGGGGCACTCAGCCCCAGCATTTT,CASSPPGGTQPQHF
TRBV10-2,TRBJ2-3,NA,NA,TGCGCCAGCAGTGAGTCTCGAGGCGGGAAGACAGATACGCAGTATTTT,CASSESRGGKTDTQYF
TRBV2,TRBJ1-4,NA,NA,TGTGCCAGCAGTGAGAACAGCCCTAATGAAAAACTGTTTTTT,CASSENSPNEKLFF
TRBV6-4,TRBJ2-1,few,NA,TGTGCCAGCAGTGACCAGGGGAATGAGCAGTTCTTC,CASSDQGNEQFF
TRBV7-9,TRBJ2-7,NA,TRBD2,TGTGCCAGCAGCTTTGATAGGAGCGGGAGGGGGGACTACGAGCAGTACTTC,CASSFDRSGRGDYEQYF
TRBV28,TRBJ1-3,NA,NA,TGTGCCAGCATTCCGAGTTTATCTGGAAACACCATATATTTT,CASIPSLSGNTIYF
TRBV18,TRBJ1-2,NA,TRBD1,TGTGCCAGCTCACCTTCATCGGCAACTCAAGGGACAGCCTTTCTCTATGGCTACACCTTC,CASSPSSATQGTAFLYGYTF
TRBV7-2,TRBJ1-2,NA,NA,TGTGCCAGCAGCAGAGGGGGGGCCAACTATGGCTACACCTTC,CASSRGGANYGYTF
TRBV28,TRBJ1-6,NA,NA,TGTGCCAGCAGCTCCCCCGGGGGGGGTAATTCACCCCTCCACTTT,CASSSPGGGNSPLHF
TRBV28,TRBJ1-5,NA,NA,TGTGCCAGCACTCAGGCGGGGGGCCGCGGTCAGCCCCAGCATTTT,CASTQAGGRGQPQHF
TRBV5-1,TRBJ1-1,NA,NA,TGCGCCAGCAGCCTGGACCGACAGACCACTGAAGCTTTCTTT,CASSLDRQTTEAFF
TRBV28,TRBJ2-1,NA,TRBD1,TGTGCCAGCAAGGGACAGGGGGGGATAGGTGAGCAGTTCTTC,CASKGQGGIGEQFF
TRBV5-5,TRBJ2-7,NA,NA,TGTGCCAGCAGCAGACAGGTCCCCTACGAGCAGTACTTC,CASSRQVPYEQYF